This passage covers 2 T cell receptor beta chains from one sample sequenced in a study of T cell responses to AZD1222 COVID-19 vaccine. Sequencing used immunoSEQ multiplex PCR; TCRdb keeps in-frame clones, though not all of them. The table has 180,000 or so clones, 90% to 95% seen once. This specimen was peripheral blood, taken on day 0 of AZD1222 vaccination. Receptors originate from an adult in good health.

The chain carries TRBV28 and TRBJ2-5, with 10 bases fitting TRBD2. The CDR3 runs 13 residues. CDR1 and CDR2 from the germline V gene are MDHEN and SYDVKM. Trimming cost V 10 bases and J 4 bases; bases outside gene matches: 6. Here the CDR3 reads CATLAGGRETQYF. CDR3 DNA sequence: TGTGCCACCTTAGCGGGGGGACGAGAGACCCAGTACTTC.

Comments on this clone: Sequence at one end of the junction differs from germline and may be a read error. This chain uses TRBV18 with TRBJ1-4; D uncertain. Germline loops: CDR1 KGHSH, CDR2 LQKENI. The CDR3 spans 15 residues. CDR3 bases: TGTGCCAGCTCACAACAAAGCTACCCTAACGAAAAACTGTTTTTT. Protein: CASSQQSYPNEKLFF. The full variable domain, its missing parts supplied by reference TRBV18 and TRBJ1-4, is NAGVMQNPRHLVRRRGQEARLRCSPMKGHSHVYWYRQLPEEGLKFMVYLQKENIIDESGMPKERFSAEFPKEGPSILRIQQVVRGDSAAYFCASSQQSYPNEKLFFGSGTQLSVL.